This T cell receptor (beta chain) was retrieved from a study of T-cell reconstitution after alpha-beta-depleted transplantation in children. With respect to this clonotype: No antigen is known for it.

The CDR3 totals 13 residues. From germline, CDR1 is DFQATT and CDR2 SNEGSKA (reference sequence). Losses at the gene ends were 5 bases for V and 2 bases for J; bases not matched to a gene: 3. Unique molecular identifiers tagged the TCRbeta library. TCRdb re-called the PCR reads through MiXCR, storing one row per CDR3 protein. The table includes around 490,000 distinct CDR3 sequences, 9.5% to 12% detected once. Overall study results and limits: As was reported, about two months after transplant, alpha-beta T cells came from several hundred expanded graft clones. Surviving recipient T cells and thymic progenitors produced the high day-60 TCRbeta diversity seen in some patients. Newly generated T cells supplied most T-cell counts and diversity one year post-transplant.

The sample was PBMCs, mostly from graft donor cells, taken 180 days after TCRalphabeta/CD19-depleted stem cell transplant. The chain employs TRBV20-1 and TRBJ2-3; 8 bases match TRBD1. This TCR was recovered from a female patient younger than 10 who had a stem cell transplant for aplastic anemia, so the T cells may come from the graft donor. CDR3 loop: CSAYRGATDTQYF. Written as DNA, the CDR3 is TGCAGTGCTTACAGGGGGGCCACAGATACGCAGTATTTT.